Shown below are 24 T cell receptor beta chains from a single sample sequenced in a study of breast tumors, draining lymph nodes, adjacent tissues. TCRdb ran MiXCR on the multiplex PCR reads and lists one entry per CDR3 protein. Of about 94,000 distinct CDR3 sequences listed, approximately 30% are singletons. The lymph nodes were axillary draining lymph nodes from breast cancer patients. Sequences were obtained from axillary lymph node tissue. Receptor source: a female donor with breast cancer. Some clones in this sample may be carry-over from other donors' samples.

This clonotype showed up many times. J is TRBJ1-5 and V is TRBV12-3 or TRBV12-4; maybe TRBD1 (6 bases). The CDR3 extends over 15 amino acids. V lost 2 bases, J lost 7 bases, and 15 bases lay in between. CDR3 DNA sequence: TGTGCCAGCAGTTTAAGGGCAGGGGTAAGCCAGCCCCAGCATTTT. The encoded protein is CASSLRAGVSQPQHF.

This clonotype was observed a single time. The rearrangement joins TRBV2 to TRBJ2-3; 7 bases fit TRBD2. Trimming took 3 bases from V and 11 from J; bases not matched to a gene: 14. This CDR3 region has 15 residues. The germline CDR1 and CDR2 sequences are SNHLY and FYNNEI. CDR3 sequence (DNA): TGTGCCAGCAGTGATGAAGCGGGGAGCTACAATGAGCAGTATTTT. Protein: CASSDEAGSYNEQYF.

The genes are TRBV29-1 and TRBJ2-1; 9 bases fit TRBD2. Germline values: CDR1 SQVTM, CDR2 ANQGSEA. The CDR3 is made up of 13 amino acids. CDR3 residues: CSELAGIYNEQFF. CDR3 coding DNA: TGCAGTGAACTAGCGGGCATCTACAATGAGCAGTTCTTC.

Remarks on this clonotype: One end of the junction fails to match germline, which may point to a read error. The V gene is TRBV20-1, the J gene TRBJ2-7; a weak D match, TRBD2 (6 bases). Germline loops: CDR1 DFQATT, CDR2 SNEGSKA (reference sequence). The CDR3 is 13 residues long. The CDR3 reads CSANGGRTYERYF. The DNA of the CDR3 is TGCAGTGCGAACGGAGGGCGAACCTACGAGCGGTACTTC.

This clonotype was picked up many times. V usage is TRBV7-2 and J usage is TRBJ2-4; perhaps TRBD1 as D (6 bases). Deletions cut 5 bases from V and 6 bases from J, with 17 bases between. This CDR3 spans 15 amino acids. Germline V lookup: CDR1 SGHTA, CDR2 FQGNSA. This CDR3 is CASSITGSHGNIQYF. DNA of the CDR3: TGTGCCAGCAGCATCACAGGGTCCCACGGAAACATTCAGTACTTC.

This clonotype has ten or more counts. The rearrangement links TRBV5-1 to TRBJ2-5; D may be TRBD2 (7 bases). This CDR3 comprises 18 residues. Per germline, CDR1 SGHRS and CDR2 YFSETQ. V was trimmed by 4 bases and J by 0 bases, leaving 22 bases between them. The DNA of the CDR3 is TGCGCCAGCAGCGGAGGGGGGGAGGGGAACCCGTACCAAGAGACCCAGTACTTC. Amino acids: CASSGGGEGNPYQETQYF.

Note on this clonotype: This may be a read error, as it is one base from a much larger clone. The CDR3 loop reads CASSVAGNSYDEPFF. CDR3 bases: TGTGCCAGCAGCGTAGCAGGGAACTCCTACGATGAGCCGTTCTTC. The J gene is TRBJ2-1, the V gene TRBV9; D may be TRBD1 (5 bases). Germline assignment: CDR1 SGDLS and CDR2 YYNGEE. The CDR3 runs to 15 residues.

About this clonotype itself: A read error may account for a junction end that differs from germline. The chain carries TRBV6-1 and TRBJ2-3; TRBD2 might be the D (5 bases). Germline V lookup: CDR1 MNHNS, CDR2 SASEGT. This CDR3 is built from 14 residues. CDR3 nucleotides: TGTGCCAGCAGTGTGACACTAGTACGAGATACGCAGTGTTTT. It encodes CASSVTLVRDTQCF.

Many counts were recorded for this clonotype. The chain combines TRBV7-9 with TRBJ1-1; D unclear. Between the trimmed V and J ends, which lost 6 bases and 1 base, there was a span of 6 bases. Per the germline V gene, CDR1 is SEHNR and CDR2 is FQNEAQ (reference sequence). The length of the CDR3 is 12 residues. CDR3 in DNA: TGTGCCAGCAGGACGGCGAACACTGAAGCTTTCTTT. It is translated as CASRTANTEAFF. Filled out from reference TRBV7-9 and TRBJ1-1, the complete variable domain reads DTGVSQNPRHKITKRGQNVTFRCDPISEHNRLYWYRQTLGQGPEFLTYFQNEAQLEKSRLLSDRFSAERPKGSFSTLEIQRTEQGDSAMYLCASRTANTEAFFGQGTRLTVV.

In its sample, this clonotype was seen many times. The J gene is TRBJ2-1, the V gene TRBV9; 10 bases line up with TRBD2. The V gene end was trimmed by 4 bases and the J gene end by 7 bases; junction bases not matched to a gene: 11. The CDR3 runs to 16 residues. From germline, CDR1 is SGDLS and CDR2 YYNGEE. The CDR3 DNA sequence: TGTGCCAGCAGCCCCCCCAGCGGGAGGGCCGGGAATGAGCAGTTCTTC. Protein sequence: CASSPPSGRAGNEQFF.

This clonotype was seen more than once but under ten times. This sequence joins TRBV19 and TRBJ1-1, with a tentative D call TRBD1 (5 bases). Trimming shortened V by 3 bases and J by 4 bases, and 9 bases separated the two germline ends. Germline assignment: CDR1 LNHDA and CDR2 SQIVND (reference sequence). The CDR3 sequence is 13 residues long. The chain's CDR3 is CASSMGVGTEAFF. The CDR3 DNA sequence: TGTGCCAGTAGTATGGGGGTAGGCACTGAAGCTTTCTTT. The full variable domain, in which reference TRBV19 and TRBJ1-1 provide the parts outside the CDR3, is DGGITQSPKYLFRKEGQNVTLSCEQNLNHDAMYWYRQDPGQGLRLIYYSQIVNDFQKGDIAEGYSVSREKKESFPLTVTSAQKNPTAFYLCASSMGVGTEAFFGQGTRLTVV.

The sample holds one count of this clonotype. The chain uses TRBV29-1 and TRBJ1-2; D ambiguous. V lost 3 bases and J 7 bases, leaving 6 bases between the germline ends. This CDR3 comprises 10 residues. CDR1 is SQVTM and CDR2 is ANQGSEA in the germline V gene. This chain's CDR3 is CSVDASGYTF. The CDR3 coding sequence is TGCAGCGTTGATGCAAGTGGCTACACCTTC.

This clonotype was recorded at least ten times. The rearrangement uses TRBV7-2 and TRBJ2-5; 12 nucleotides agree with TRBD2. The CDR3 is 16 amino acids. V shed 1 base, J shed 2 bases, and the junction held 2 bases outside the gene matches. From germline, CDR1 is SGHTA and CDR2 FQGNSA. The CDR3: CASSLGLAGGQETQYF. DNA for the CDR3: TGTGCCAGCAGCTTAGGCCTAGCGGGAGGGCAAGAGACCCAGTACTTC.

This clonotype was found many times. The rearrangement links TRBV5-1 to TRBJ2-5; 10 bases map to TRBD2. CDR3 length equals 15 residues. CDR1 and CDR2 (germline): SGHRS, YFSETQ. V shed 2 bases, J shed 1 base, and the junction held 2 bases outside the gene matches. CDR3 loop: CASSLQREGQETQYF. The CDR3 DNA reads TGCGCCAGCAGCTTACAGCGGGAGGGCCAAGAGACCCAGTACTTC.

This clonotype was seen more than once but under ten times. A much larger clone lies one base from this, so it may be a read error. The CDR3 is CSAQDRGRGPADTQYF. DNA of the CDR3: TGCAGTGCCCAGGACAGGGGGCGCGGGCCTGCAGATACGCAGTATTTT. The chain uses TRBV20-1 and TRBJ2-3; 11 bases agree with TRBD1. With 6 bases clipped from V and 4 bases from J, the junction kept 12 bases outside the gene matches. Germline V lookup: CDR1 DFQATT, CDR2 SNEGSKA (reference sequence). This CDR3 contains 16 residues.

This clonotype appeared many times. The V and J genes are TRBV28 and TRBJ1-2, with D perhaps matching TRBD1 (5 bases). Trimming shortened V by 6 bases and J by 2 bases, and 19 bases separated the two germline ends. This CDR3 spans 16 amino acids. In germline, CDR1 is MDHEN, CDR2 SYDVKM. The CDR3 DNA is TGTGCCAGCAGCCGCGGATGGGTGGGGGGGAACTATGGCTACACCTTC. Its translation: CASSRGWVGGNYGYTF.

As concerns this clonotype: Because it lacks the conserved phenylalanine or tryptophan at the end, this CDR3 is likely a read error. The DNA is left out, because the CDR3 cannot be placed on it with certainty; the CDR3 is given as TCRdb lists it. The CDR3 is CASSLGPASNYGYPS. This chain uses TRBV7-2 with TRBJ1-2; the table's D call of TRBD1 was not tested on the DNA. Germline values: CDR1 SGHTA, CDR2 FQGNSA. Inclusive of both ends, the CDR3 amounts to 15 amino acids.

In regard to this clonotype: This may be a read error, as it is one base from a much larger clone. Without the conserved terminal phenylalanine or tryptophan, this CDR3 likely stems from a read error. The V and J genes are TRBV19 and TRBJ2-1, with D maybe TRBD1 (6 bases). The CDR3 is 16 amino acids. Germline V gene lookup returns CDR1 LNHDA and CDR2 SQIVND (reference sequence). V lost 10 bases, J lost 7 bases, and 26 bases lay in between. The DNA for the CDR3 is TGTGCCACCAAAACGCCGGCAGGGGCGCGCGGGAATGAGCAGTTCTCC. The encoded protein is CATKTPAGARGNEQFS.

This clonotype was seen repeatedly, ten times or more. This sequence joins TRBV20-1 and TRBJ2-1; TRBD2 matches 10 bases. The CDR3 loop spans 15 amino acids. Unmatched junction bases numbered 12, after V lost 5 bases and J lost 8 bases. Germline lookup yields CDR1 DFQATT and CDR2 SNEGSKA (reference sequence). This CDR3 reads CSAGDSSGSADEQFF. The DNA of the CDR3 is TGCAGTGCTGGGGATTCTAGCGGGAGTGCCGATGAGCAGTTCTTC.

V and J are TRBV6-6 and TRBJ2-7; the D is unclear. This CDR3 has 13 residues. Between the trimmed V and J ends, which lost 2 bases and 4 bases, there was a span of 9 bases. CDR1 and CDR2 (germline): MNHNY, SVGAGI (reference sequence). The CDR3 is CASSYQADYEQYF. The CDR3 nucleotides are TGTGCCAGCAGTTACCAGGCGGATTACGAGCAGTACTTC.

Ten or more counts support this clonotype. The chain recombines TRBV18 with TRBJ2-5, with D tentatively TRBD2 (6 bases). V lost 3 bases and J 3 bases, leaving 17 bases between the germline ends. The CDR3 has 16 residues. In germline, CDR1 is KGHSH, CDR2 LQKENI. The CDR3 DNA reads TGTGCCAGCTCACCTGATCTCATGGGCGGGGAAGAGACCCAGTACTTC. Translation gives CASSPDLMGGEETQYF.

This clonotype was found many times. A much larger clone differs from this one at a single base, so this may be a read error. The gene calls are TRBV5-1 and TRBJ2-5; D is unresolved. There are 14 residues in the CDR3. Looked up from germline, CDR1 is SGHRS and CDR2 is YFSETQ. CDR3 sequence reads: CASSLAANQDTQYF. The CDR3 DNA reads TGCGCCAGCAGCTTGGCGGCCAACCAAGACACCCAGTACTTC.

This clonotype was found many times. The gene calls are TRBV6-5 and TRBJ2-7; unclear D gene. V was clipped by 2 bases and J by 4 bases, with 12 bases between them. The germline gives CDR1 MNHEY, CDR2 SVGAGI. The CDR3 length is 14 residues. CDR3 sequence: CASSYVGVGYEQYF. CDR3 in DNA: TGTGCCAGCAGTTACGTTGGAGTTGGGTACGAGCAGTACTTC.

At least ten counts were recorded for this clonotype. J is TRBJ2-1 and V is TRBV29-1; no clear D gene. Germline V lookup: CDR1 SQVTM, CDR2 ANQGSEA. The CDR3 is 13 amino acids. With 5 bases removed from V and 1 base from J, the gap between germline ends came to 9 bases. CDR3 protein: CSVLGGSYNEQFF. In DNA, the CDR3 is TGCAGCGTTTTGGGCGGATCCTACAATGAGCAGTTCTTC.